This record concerns one T cell receptor (beta chain) sequence. Its specificity is unknown. The sample comes from a study of T cell responses to AZD1222 COVID-19 vaccine. On the study more broadly: Researchers grouped second doses given at about 4 or about 12 weeks into one pool.

Sequenced by immunoSEQ multiplex PCR; TCRdb stores in-frame clones only, minus some. The data show approximately 110,000 clones, 92% seen once. Between the trimmed V and J ends, which lost 0 bases and 8 bases, there was a span of 13 bases. CDR3 length: 14 residues. The V gene's germline CDR1 is LGHDT and CDR2 YNNKEL (reference sequence). General study points: Among the donors, most were white British and more were female, and clonal diversity was possibly underestimated. Researchers took repertoire samples only after the peak T cell response had come. Seropositivity was recorded at baseline in only a handful of AZD1222 recipients.

This chain uses TRBV3-1 (or the pseudogene TRBV3-2) with TRBJ1-2; the D is unclear. The sequence derives from an adult in good health. This specimen was peripheral blood, taken on day 0 of AZD1222 vaccination. The CDR3 nucleotides are TGTGCCAGCAGCCAAGATTTGGGGTTAGGAGGCTACACCTTC. Residues: CASSQDLGLGGYTF.